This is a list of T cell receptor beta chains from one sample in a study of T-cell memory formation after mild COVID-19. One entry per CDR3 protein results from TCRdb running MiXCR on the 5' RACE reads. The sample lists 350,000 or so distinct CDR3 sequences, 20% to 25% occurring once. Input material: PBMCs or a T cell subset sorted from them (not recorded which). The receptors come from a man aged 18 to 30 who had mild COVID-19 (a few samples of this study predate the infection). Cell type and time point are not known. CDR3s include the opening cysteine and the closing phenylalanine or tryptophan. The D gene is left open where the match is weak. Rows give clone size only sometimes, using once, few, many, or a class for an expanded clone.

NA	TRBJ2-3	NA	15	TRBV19	CASSIWASLTDTQYF	TGTGCCAGTAGTATCTGGGCTTCCCTCACAGATACGCAGTATTTT
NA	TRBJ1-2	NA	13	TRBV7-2	CASSLVGNYGYTF	TGTGCCAGCAGCTTAGTGGGGAACTATGGCTACACCTTC
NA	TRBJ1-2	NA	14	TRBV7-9	CASSFGQYNYGYTF	TGTGCCAGCAGCTTCGGGCAGTACAACTATGGCTACACCTTC
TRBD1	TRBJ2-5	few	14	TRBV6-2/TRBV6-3	CASSTRTGPKTQYF	TGTGCCAGCAGTACCCGGACAGGACCCAAGACCCAGTACTTC
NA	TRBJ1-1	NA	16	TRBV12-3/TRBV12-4	CASSHQTGSGRTEAFF	TGTGCCAGCAGCCACCAGACAGGTTCCGGACGTACTGAAGCTTTCTTT
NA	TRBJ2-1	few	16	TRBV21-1	CASNHPGQRLDNEQFF	TGTGCCAGCAACCACCCGGGACAGAGACTTGACAATGAGCAGTTCTTC
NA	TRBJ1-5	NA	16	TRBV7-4	CASSLGGGTGNQPQHF	TGTGCCAGCAGCTTAGGTGGCGGGACGGGCAATCAGCCCCAGCATTTT
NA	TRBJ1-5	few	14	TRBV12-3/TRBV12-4	CASSLGVEFWPQHF	TGTGCCAGCAGTTTGGGGGTAGAGTTTTGGCCCCAGCATTTT
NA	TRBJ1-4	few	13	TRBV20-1	CSALGRLNEKLFF	TGCAGTGCATTGGGACGGCTGAATGAAAAACTGTTTTTT
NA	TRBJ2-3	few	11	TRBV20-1	CSARDGNTQYF	TGCAGTGCTAGAGACGGAAATACGCAGTATTTT
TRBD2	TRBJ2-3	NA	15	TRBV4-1	CASSLTAGGTDTQYF	TGCGCCAGCAGCCTCACCGCGGGGGGGACAGATACGCAGTATTTT
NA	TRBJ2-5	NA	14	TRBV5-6	CASSWGRPRETQYF	TGTGCCAGCAGCTGGGGGAGGCCGCGGGAGACCCAGTACTTC
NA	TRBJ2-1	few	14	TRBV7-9	CASSLSQRYNEQFF	TGTGCCAGCAGCTTAAGCCAACGGTACAATGAGCAGTTCTTC
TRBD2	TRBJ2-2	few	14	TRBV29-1	CSVAGLAGAGELFF	TGCAGCGTTGCTGGGCTAGCGGGTGCCGGGGAGCTGTTTTTT
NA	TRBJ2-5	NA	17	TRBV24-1	CATSDLRGPLDQETQYF	TGTGCCACCAGTGATTTACGCGGACCATTGGACCAAGAGACCCAGTACTTC
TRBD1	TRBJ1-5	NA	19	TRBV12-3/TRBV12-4	CARTTGTGGLNASNQPQHF	TGTGCCAGAACGACCGGGACAGGGGGCCTAAACGCTAGCAATCAGCCCCAGCATTTT
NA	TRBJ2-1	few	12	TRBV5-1	CASTRGYNEQFF	TGCGCCAGCACGAGGGGCTACAATGAGCAGTTCTTC
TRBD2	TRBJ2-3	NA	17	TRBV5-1	CASSIRKLAGETDTQYF	TGCGCCAGCAGTATCCGTAAACTAGCGGGGGAGACAGATACGCAGTATTTT
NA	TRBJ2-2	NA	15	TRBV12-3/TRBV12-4	CASTPGSANTGELFF	TGTGCCAGCACCCCTGGAAGCGCGAACACCGGGGAGCTGTTTTTT
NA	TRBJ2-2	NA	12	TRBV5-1	CASSFSHRELFF	TGCGCCAGCAGCTTCTCCCACCGGGAGCTGTTTTTT
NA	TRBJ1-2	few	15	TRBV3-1	CASTNLGFAKGGYTF	TGTGCCAGCACGAATTTGGGGTTCGCAAAAGGGGGCTACACCTTC
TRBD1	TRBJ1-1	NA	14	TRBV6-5	CASRRQGPNTEAFF	TGTGCCAGCAGAAGACAGGGGCCGAACACTGAAGCTTTCTTT
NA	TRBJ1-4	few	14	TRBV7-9	CASSLIGGVEKLFF	TGTGCCAGCAGCTTAATCGGGGGTGTGGAAAAACTGTTTTTT
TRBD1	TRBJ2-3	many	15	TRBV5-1	CASSRRTGGSDTQYF	TGCGCCAGCAGCCGTAGGACAGGGGGTTCAGATACGCAGTATTTT
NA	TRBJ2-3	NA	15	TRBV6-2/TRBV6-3	CASTYGADMSSTQYF	TGTGCCAGCACTTATGGGGCGGACATGTCTAGTACGCAGTATTTT
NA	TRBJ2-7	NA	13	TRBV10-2	CASSSGARYEQYF	TGCGCCAGCAGTTCCGGGGCCCGGTACGAGCAGTACTTC
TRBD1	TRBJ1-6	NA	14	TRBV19	CASRIGQGHSPLHF	TGTGCCAGTAGGATCGGACAGGGCCATTCACCCCTCCACTTT
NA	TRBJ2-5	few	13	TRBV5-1	CASSLQPSETQYF	TGCGCCAGCAGCTTACAGCCTTCGGAGACCCAGTACTTC
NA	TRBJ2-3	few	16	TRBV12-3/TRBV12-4	CASRLGAGTSGDTQYF	TGTGCCAGCAGATTAGGAGCGGGCACCTCGGGGGATACGCAGTATTTT
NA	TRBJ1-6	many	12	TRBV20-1	CSARELLSPLHF	TGCAGTGCTAGAGAGCTCCTTTCACCCCTCCACTTT
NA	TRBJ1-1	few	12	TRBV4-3	CASSQEGAEAFF	TGCGCCAGCAGCCAAGAGGGGGCTGAAGCTTTCTTT
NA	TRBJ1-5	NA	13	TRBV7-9	CASSLSEGQPQHF	TGTGCCAGCAGCTTAAGCGAAGGTCAGCCCCAGCATTTT
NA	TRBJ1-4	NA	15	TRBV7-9	CASSLEPTTNEKLFF	TGTGCCAGCAGCTTAGAACCCACAACTAATGAAAAACTGTTTTTT
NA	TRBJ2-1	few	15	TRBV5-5	CASSPRRYSYNEQFF	TGTGCCAGCAGCCCACGGAGGTACTCCTACAATGAGCAGTTCTTC
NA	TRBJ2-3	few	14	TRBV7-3	CASSFAGSTDTQYF	TGTGCCAGCAGCTTTGCCGGGTCCACAGATACGCAGTATTTT
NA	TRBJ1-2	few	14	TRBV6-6	CASSYSQGHYGYTF	TGTGCCAGCAGTTACTCACAGGGTCACTATGGCTACACCTTC
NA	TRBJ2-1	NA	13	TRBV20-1	CSARGSFYMEQFF	TGCAGTGCTAGAGGTTCCTTCTATATGGAGCAGTTCTTC
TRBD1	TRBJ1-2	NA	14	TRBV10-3	CAISPDGTDYGYTF	TGTGCCATCAGCCCTGATGGGACAGACTATGGCTACACCTTC
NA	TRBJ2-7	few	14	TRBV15	CAREAGGAWDEQYF	TGTGCCAGGGAGGCAGGGGGAGCTTGGGACGAGCAGTACTTC
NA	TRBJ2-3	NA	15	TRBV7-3	CASSNAGGRGDTQYF	TGTGCCAGCAGCAACGCTGGGGGTCGGGGAGATACGCAGTATTTT
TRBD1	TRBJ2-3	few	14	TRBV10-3	CAISESQGADTQYF	TGTGCCATCAGTGAGTCGCAGGGGGCAGATACGCAGTATTTT
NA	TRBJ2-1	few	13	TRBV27	CASSSPAPGEQFF	TGTGCCAGCAGTTCCCCGGCCCCCGGGGAGCAGTTCTTC
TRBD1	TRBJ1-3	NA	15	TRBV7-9	CASRGAGGDRNTIYF	TGTGCCAGCAGAGGAGCAGGGGGGGACAGAAACACCATATATTTT
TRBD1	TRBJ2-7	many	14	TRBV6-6	CASSDRGVSYEQYF	TGTGCCAGTTCAGACAGGGGTGTTTCCTACGAGCAGTACTTC
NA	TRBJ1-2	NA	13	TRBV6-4	CASSPGPQVGYTF	TGTGCCAGCAGTCCGGGCCCCCAAGTGGGCTACACCTTC
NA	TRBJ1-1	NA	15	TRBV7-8	CASSSEQTSDTEAFF	TGTGCCAGCAGCTCGGAACAAACCTCGGACACTGAAGCTTTCTTT
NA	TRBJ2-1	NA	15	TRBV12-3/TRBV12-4	CASSQLGGPYNEQFF	TGTGCCAGCAGTCAGCTTGGGGGCCCCTACAATGAGCAGTTCTTC
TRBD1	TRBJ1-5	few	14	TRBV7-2	CASSPRQGRQPQHF	TGTGCCAGCAGCCCCCGACAGGGGCGTCAGCCCCAGCATTTT
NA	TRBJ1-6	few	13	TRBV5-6	CASSLGIHSPLHF	TGTGCCAGCAGCTTGGGGATTCATTCACCCCTCCACTTT
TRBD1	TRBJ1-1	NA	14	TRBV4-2	CASSDRGAGTEAFF	TGTGCCAGCAGCGACAGGGGAGCCGGCACTGAAGCTTTCTTT